This T cell receptor (beta chain) was captured by sequencing in a study of cytomegalovirus exposure and HLA in healthy donors (dated by TCRdb to 2016 to 2017). About the study as a whole: An earlier analysis of approximately 600 of the donors reported approximately 270 Gb of sequence data and about 100 million unique TCR beta sequences from 150 million to 200 million T cells. About 310 gigabases of sequencing data and around 87 million unique TCR sequences were included in an early release covering about 700 HLA-typed donors. Of the 398 genotyped donors, approximately 80% fell in the genetic ancestry cluster associated with self-reported Caucasian donors. The study was designed to test whether signatures of past pathogen exposure could be identified by cataloging public T cell receptors. The study profiled the T cell repertoires of some 610 subjects by immunosequencing and related them to cytomegalovirus serostatus. Besides the first cohort of roughly 700 subjects, a separate validation cohort made up of 120 different subjects was used. High-throughput TCR immunosequencing, statistical association of individual TCRs with disease status, and machine learning were combined to predict cytomegalovirus infection status. In a later analysis, previously published TCR beta repertoires from 670 or so donors were re-analyzed and high-resolution HLA genotyping was added so that TCR occurrence patterns could be studied. Rather than using new phenotypic data, the later analysis identified candidate immune exposures from TCR beta sequences and from how often those sequences occurred across donors. To decide whether each TCR beta V gene segment behaved as functional or pseudogenic, an earlier analysis of 587 of the donors relied on high-throughput TCR beta sequencing. Donor age, sex, ethnicity and CMV serostatus were collected together with the repertoire data. A later genetic analysis used genome-wide SNP genotypes for about 65% of the roughly 670 donors, treating that subset as a discovery cohort. Every discovery cohort repertoire had been produced on one sequencing platform. HLA typing covered class I and class II loci at four-digit resolution. Typing coverage varied by locus: 629-630 donors for A, B, C, DRB1 and DQB1; roughly 560 for DQA1; more than 600 for DPA1; around 490 for DPB1. A handful of DR-DQ haplotypes were handled as single units for association and clustering because linkage in the cohort was strong. Among about 360 genotyped donors of the cohort, an average of approximately 250,000 unique TCR beta nucleotide sequences were sequenced per donor, about a sixth of them non-productive. The research as a whole found: While some public TCRs were present in many individuals, most TCR sequences turned up only very rarely across donors. The only immune exposure information available for the cohort was CMV serostatus. In a later analysis, HLA-associated TCR beta chains showed more clonal expansion and lower generation probabilities than non-associated chains that were equally common. A total of 150 or so TCR beta chains were listed by the study as associated with cytomegalovirus. The sequencing pipeline was judged likely to have produced a cluster of highly shared sequence variants as a technical artifact. Strong co-occurrence of HLA alleles, especially DR and DQ, made assigning TCR associations to individual alleles difficult. According to a later analysis, TCR association rates differed among HLA loci, with DRB1 alleles showing the most associated TCRs and HLA-C alleles showing the fewest. According to the authors, the approach could potentially be generalized to other disease states and immunological phenotypes. Broadly in line with IMGT annotations, most TCR beta V segments showed up in productive rearrangements about 87% or about 30% of the time in an earlier analysis of roughly 590 of the donors. Specific HLA alleles were associated with about 17,000 TCR beta sequences at a false discovery rate of 0.05 in a later analysis. Three of the identified cytomegalovirus-associated TCR beta chains were confirmed in vitro to be specific for cytomegalovirus antigens. In a later genetic analysis, a missense DCLRE1C variant was associated with V-gene and J-gene trimming of TCR beta chains, and the association was replicated in an independent cohort. The 87-base-pair reads could not distinguish some IMGT-functional V segments, including TRBV6-2 and TRBV6-3, so those segments were excluded. The presence/absence analyses assumed that sequencing depth was roughly uniform across donors, and that assumption may not be true. HLA typing was unavailable for some donors at each locus, so association tests used only the typed subset. Most CMV-associated TCR beta chains appeared to be HLA-restricted in a later analysis, and the HLA associations seemed to be driven largely by CMV exposure. Linkage disequilibrium might explain the correlated functional status among segregating V segments, but an unknown experimental factor could not be ruled out. According to a later genetic analysis, donors in an Asian-associated ancestry cluster had fewer N-insertions in productive TCRs than the roughly 670-donor mean. Only TCR beta chains were sequenced in this cohort, and the absence of alpha or paired-chain data limited detectable features. Several of the top co-occurrence clusters appeared to be linked to parvovirus B19, influenza, CMV and Epstein-Barr virus, according to a later analysis. Because counts were too low, approximately 15 rarely observed V segments, including chromosome 9 orphons, were excluded from the earlier analysis of 587 of the donors. In both the original and validation cohorts, the classifier was reported to diagnose cytomegalovirus status with high specificity and sensitivity. A further reported finding was that TCR beta sequences accurately predicted the HLA-A and HLA-B alleles for most subjects in the first cohort.

Receptor amplification or capture employed the immunoSEQ multiplex PCR assay. For the multiplex PCR, a mixture combining 60 forward primers for TCR Vbeta segments and 13 reverse primers for TCR Jbeta segments was used. A multiplex PCR assay on genomic DNA amplified the CDR3 region of rearranged TCR beta genes. The Illumina HiSeq System was used to sequence the amplified TCR beta libraries as 87-base-pair reads. In the authors' own workflow: A later analysis counted approximately 84 million unique TCR beta chains across the 666 repertoires, and some 11 million of these chains were shared by at least two donors. A nearest-neighbor algorithm error-corrected the raw reads and collapsed the reads into unique sequences, merging closely related sequences to remove PCR and sequencing errors. CDR3 sequences were aligned to IMGT reference sequences to assign V, D and J gene segments. For a sequence to be retained, a match of at least six nucleotides was required to both a V gene segment and a J gene segment. Rearrangements were classified as productive when the CDR3 lacked stop codons and remained in frame with V and J, and all other rearrangements were classified as non-productive. Following IMGT convention, CDR3 was defined as the stretch from the second conserved V-encoded cysteine up to the conserved J-encoded phenylalanine. In an earlier analysis of around 640 of the donors, sequences lacking an unambiguous match to a single V gene segment were excluded. In an earlier analysis of around 600 of the donors, V segments were called functional above 56.7% productive rearrangements and were called segregating when the between-donor standard deviation exceeded 5%. A statistical classification framework was built for diagnosing cytomegalovirus status from the catalog of TCR beta chain sequences. In a later analysis, TCR nucleotide sequences were compared against IMGT/GENE-DB human TR gene sequences so that V and J genes could be assigned. The TCRdist pipeline was used in a later analysis to assign CDR3 sequences and most-parsimonious VDJ recombination scenarios. In a later analysis, each TCR beta chain was defined by its CDR3 amino acid sequence together with its V-gene family, and reads without a unique V-gene family were excluded. In a later analysis, nearly 600 highly shared, low-generation-probability nucleotide sequences were removed to address suspected cross-contamination and a sequencing artifact. In a later analysis, a clonal expansion index was calculated for each public chain from normalized within-repertoire ranks of inferred template counts. Generation probabilities in a later analysis came from a VDJ recombination model fitted to out-of-frame rearrangements, and those results were checked against IGoR. In a later analysis, hypergeometric tests were used to score TCR-TCR, TCR-HLA and TCR-CMV co-occurrence, with a repertoire-size bias correction applied to TCR pairs. In a later analysis, false discovery rates were estimated by permuting HLA or CMV assignments 20 times. In a later analysis, co-occurring TCRs were grouped using DBSCAN, with TCRdist sequence similarity added in when clustering inside HLA-allele-positive subsets. For co-occurrence clustering, repertoires with fewer than 30,000 or more than 120,000 public chains were excluded, along with a handful of repertoires with anomalous nucleotide sharing. TCRdb stores this immuneACCESS table with in-frame sequences only. Part of the clones is absent; in the studies checked, under half of the shortfall reflects unresolved V genes, and no reason is known for the rest. The V and J calls and clone size are taken from that table; D and trimming were inferred from the DNA. The sample table records 65,000 to 80,000 clones. 4.6% of the sample belongs to the ten largest clones.

With respect to this clone: The clone's antigen remains unknown.

The CDR3 numbers 14 residues from cysteine through phenylalanine. CDR3 DNA only is kept here, 42 bases in frame from base 1. At the junction V is shortened by 1 base and J by 3 bases, with 9 bases in between. From a lookup of the germline V gene (reference sequence), CDR1 and CDR2 are LNHDA and SQIVND. The cohort consisted of 650 to 850 healthy bone marrow donors. At the time of sampling, every cohort member was nominally healthy, though immune exposures that went unrecorded were likely present. The donor was CMV seronegative and was included in the group of several hundred seronegative cohort members. A peripheral blood sample was collected from each donor, and TCR beta sequencing was performed on peripheral blood mononuclear cells. Genomic DNA extraction from the blood cell samples was performed with the Qiagen DNeasy Blood Extraction Kit.

The specimen was PBMCs. The TCR sequence derives from a man aged 30 to 45 in good health and CMV-seronegative. The rearranged segments are TRBV19 and TRBJ1-2; no D gene is confidently identified. The CDR3 in this case is CASSIGGRYYGYTF. The sequenced DNA: TGTGCCAGTAGTATAGGTGGCAGATACTATGGCTACACCTTC.